The sequence of this T cell receptor beta chain was determined in a study of STAT5B mutations in CD4+ large granular lymphocyte leukemia. Study conclusions and caveats: 8/27 top patient clones versus 2/35 control clones were TRBV06-family. Patient CD4-sorted repertoires looked more clonal than healthy CD4+ repertoires, even without putative leukemic clones.

The repertoire was sequenced with immunoSEQ multiplex PCR; TCRdb's copy has only in-frame clones and lacks some. The table includes nearly 35,000 clones, about 70% detected once. Concerning this clone: Its antigen is unknown.

The CDR3 length is 15 residues. The V and J ends lost 1 base and 0 bases respectively, with 8 bases between them. Germline CDR1 SNHLY, CDR2 FYNNEI. The specimen was CD4+ T cells from blood buffy coats. The receptor comes from a human donor in good health. The chain joins TRBV2 to TRBJ2-3; unclear D gene. The DNA of the CDR3 is TGTGCCAGCAGTGAAGACTCCCCTAGCACAGATACGCAGTATTTT. Translation: CASSEDSPSTDTQYF.